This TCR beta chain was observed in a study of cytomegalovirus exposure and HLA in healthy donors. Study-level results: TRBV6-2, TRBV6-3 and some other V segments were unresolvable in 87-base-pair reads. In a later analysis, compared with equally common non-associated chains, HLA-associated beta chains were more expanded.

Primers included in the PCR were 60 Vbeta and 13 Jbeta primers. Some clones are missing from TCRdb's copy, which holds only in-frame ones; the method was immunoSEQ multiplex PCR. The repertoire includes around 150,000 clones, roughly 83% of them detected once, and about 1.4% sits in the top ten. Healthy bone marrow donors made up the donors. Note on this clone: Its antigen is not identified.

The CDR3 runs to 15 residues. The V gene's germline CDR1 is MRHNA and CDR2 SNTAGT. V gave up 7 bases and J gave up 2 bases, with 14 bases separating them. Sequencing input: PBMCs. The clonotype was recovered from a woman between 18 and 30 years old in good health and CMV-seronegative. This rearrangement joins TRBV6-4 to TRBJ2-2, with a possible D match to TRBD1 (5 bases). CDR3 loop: CASNPGDSNTGELFF. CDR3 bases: TGTGCCAGCAACCCGGGCGACAGTAACACCGGGGAGCTGTTTTTT.